This T cell receptor beta chain was sequenced in a study of blood T cells in healthy people across ages. General study findings and limits: As age increased, TCR beta diversity per million T cells fell in a roughly linear fashion.

This clonotype was detected ten times or more. Its antigen is not identified. The germline V gene encodes CDR1 ENHRY and CDR2 SYGVKD. The CDR3 is 17 amino acids. V lost 4 bases, J lost 1 base, and 19 bases lay in between. A sample-barcoded 5' primer and a J-beta primer mix were used in a second PCR of about 6 to 11 cycles. Each CDR3 protein gets one entry after TCRdb re-called the 5' RACE reads with MiXCR. The sample consists of 600,000 to 800,000 distinct CDR3 sequences, under 65% of them appearing once. Drawn from each donor were 8.5 to 10 milliliters of peripheral blood. V is TRBV10-3 and J is TRBJ2-5; D might be TRBD1 or TRBD2, each matching 5 bases. This clonotype was sampled from a woman older than 75 in good health. The sequencing sample was made of blood. In DNA, the CDR3 is TGTGCCATCAGTGCAAACCCCAGAGCCGGGACCCAAGAGACCCAGTACTTC. This gives the protein CAISANPRAGTQETQYF.